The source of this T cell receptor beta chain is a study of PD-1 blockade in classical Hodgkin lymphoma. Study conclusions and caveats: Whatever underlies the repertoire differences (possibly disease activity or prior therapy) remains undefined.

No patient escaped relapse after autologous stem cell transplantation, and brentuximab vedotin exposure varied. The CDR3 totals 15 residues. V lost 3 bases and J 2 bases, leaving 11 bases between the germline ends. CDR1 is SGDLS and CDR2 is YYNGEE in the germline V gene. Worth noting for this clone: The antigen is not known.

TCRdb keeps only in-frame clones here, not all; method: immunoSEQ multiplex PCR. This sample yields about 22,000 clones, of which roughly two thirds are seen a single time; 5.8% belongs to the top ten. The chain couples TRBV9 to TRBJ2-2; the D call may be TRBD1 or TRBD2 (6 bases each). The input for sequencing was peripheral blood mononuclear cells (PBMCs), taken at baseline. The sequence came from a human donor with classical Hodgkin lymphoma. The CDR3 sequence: CASSARGDNTGELFF. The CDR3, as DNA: TGTGCCAGCAGCGCGAGGGGGGACAACACCGGGGAGCTGTTTTTT.